The 26 T cell receptor beta chains below were found in one sample sequenced in a study of Ad26.COV2.S vaccination and SARS-CoV-2 variants. Treatment described: roughly 18 received Ad26.COV2.S at low or high dose, single or two shots; about 5 received placebo; per-sample allocation not given. The investigators took samples on day 63 after the first vaccine or placebo injection. The table came from immunoSEQ multiplex PCR; TCRdb's copy has only in-frame clones and leaves some out. This table holds a few hundred thousand clones, about 83% found once. The sequenced sample was peripheral blood, obtained in a trial of Ad26.COV2.S vaccine versus placebo. The receptors come from a person between 18 and 65 years old who received the Ad26.COV2.S COVID-19 vaccine or a placebo.

V and J are TRBV6-5 and TRBJ1-2; D remains unclear. V was trimmed by 10 bases and J by 2 bases, leaving 14 bases between them. In germline, CDR1 is MNHEY, CDR2 SVGAGI. This CDR3 has 13 amino acids. The CDR3 DNA reads TGTGCCACCCGCGTAACACTCAACTATGGCTACACCTTC. Its protein product is CATRVTLNYGYTF.

This clone was recorded only once. The chain carries TRBV18 and TRBJ2-1; TRBD2 matches 7 bases. Germline V gene sequence: CDR1 KGHSH, CDR2 LQKENI. This CDR3 has 13 residues. Losses at the gene ends were 6 bases for V and 6 bases for J; bases not matched to a gene: 5. The CDR3 loop reads CASSPGGSNEQFF. CDR3 sequence (DNA): TGTGCCAGCTCCCCCGGGGGGAGCAATGAGCAGTTCTTC.

This clone has a single count. The rearrangement uses TRBV18 and TRBJ2-7; D is uncertain. Germline V lookup: CDR1 KGHSH, CDR2 LQKENI. Trimming removed 1 base at V and 0 bases at J, with 13 bases between. The CDR3 loop spans 16 amino acids. CDR3 DNA: TGTGCCAGCTCACCACAGAGTGGGATTACCTCCTACGAGCAGTACTTC. Translated: CASSPQSGITSYEQYF. Full variable domain (missing parts from reference TRBV18 and TRBJ2-7): NAGVMQNPRHLVRRRGQEARLRCSPMKGHSHVYWYRQLPEEGLKFMVYLQKENIIDESGMPKERFSAEFPKEGPSILRIQQVVRGDSAAYFCASSPQSGITSYEQYFGPGTRLTVT.

This chain links TRBV5-1 with TRBJ1-5; TRBD1 might be the D (5 bases). V lost 4 bases, J lost 1 base, and 15 bases lay in between. CDR3 length: 16 amino acids. Germline V gene lookup returns CDR1 SGHRS and CDR2 YFSETQ. The CDR3 loop reads CASSPGGGKSNQPQHF. The CDR3 DNA reads as TGCGCCAGCAGCCCCGGGGGGGGGAAGAGCAATCAGCCCCAGCATTTT.

The chain combines TRBV7-3 with TRBJ2-7, with 7 bases lining up with TRBD1. Germline CDR1 and CDR2: SGHTA and FQGTGA. The length of the CDR3 is 17 residues. Unmatched junction bases numbered 9, after V lost 0 bases and J lost 1 base. The CDR3 sequence: CASSLTTPDRVSYEQYF. CDR3 nucleotides: TGTGCCAGCAGCTTAACGACCCCCGACAGGGTATCCTACGAGCAGTACTTC.

The chain has TRBV5-1 and TRBJ2-5, with D possibly being TRBD1 or TRBD2 (5 bases each). The germline V gene encodes CDR1 SGHRS and CDR2 YFSETQ. CDR3 length: 18 residues. The V end was cut by 0 bases, the J end by 4 bases, with 22 bases between. The CDR3 protein is CASSLGATPGLGRETQYF. The CDR3 nucleotides read TGCGCCAGCAGCTTGGGGGCAACCCCGGGGCTCGGAAGAGAGACCCAGTACTTC.

There are a few counts of this clone. The CDR3 sequence is CASSFWGSNTEAFF. CDR3 coding DNA: TGTGCCAGCAGCTTCTGGGGGAGTAACACTGAAGCTTTCTTT. This chain links TRBV11-1 with TRBJ1-1, with D possibly matching TRBD1 (5 bases). The CDR3 spans 14 residues. Trimming removed 3 bases from V and 2 bases from J, with 10 bases in between. Germline V gives CDR1 SGHAT, CDR2 FQDESV (reference sequence). Full variable domain (rest looked up from reference TRBV11-1 and TRBJ1-1): EAEVAQSPRYKITEKSQAVAFWCDPISGHATLYWYRQILGQGPELLVQFQDESVVDDSQLPKDRFSAERLKGVDSTLKIQPAELGDSAMYLCASSFWGSNTEAFFGQGTRLTVV.

This rearrangement joins TRBV7-9 to TRBJ2-7; a possible D gene is TRBD1 (6 bases). Germline assignment: CDR1 SEHNR and CDR2 FQNEAQ (reference sequence). V was trimmed by 3 bases and J by 2 bases, leaving 8 bases between them. The CDR3 loop spans 13 amino acids. CDR3 sequence (DNA): TGTGCCAGCAGCTTCAAGGGGGCCTACGAGCAGTACTTC. Encoded protein: CASSFKGAYEQYF.

This clone showed up just a few times. This chain joins TRBV19 and TRBJ2-1; D is undetermined. CDR1 is LNHDA and CDR2 is SQIVND in the germline V gene (reference sequence). V was pared by 2 bases and J by 10 bases, with 9 bases between. This CDR3 contains 12 residues. This CDR3 reads CASSILTGEQFF. DNA for the CDR3: TGTGCCAGTAGTATATTGACTGGGGAGCAGTTCTTC.

The J gene is TRBJ1-1, the V gene TRBV2; tentatively, D is TRBD1 (5 bases). The CDR3 runs 11 residues. CDR1 and CDR2 from the germline V gene are SNHLY and FYNNEI. The V end lost 5 bases, the J end lost 10 bases, and 11 bases lay between the germline ends. The CDR3 nucleotides are TGTGCCAGCAGTCCAGGGATCGGAGCTTTCTTT. Its protein product is CASSPGIGAFF.

The chain uses TRBV27 and TRBJ1-1; D not resolved. The CDR3 is 16 amino acids. Trimming removed 2 bases at V and 1 base at J, with 14 bases between. CDR1 and CDR2 (germline): MNHEY, SMNVEV (reference sequence). The CDR3 bases are TGTGCCAGCAGTTTAGGCCTAAGACGGCAGAACACTGAAGCTTTCTTT. Protein sequence: CASSLGLRRQNTEAFF.

The gene calls are TRBV7-5 and TRBJ2-5; TRBD2, the table's D call, lacks a check against the DNA. TRBV7-5 is shown as a pseudogene. The CDR3 has 20 amino acids. CDR3 bases: TGTGCCAGAAGCCAAGACCCGTTTTTCGCGGGAGTGTCCCCCAAAGAGACCCAGTACTTC. This encodes CARSQDPFFAGVSPKETQYF.

On this clone: At one of its ends the junction is not consistent with the germline gene, which may arise from a read error. This rearrangement joins TRBV3-1 (or the pseudogene TRBV3-2) to TRBJ2-5; no clear D. CDR1 LGHDT and CDR2 YNNKEL come from the germline V gene (reference sequence). This CDR3 region has 11 residues. The CDR3 reads CASTQVGTQYF. For the CDR3, the DNA is TGTGCCAGCACCCAAGTGGGGACCCAGTACTTC.

V gene TRBV6-1 combines with J gene TRBJ2-5; D is ambiguous. Looked up from germline, CDR1 is MNHNS and CDR2 is SASEGT. This CDR3 is built from 16 residues. V lost 3 bases and J 0 bases, leaving 14 bases between the germline ends. CDR3 bases: TGTGCCAGCAGTGAGAGCCCTGGATTGTACCAAGAGACCCAGTACTTC. Translating gives CASSESPGLYQETQYF.

V gene TRBV28 combines with J gene TRBJ1-1; D is undetermined. The germline V gene encodes CDR1 MDHEN and CDR2 SYDVKM. CDR3 length: 12 amino acids. The V gene lost 6 bases and the J gene lost 9 bases, with 14 bases spanning the gap. The CDR3 DNA is TGTGCCAGCAGCCCCGCCAGAGGTAAAGCTTTCTTT. Translation: CASSPARGKAFF.

The V call is TRBV3-1 (or the pseudogene TRBV3-2), the J call TRBJ2-3; TRBD2 aligns across 8 bases. This CDR3 comprises 21 residues. With V trimmed by 4 bases and J by 1 base, 22 bases remained unmatched. Per the germline V gene, CDR1 is LGHDT and CDR2 is YNNKEL (reference sequence). In nucleotides, the CDR3 is TGTGCCAGCAGCCGGGGTCCTCAGCGGGCGATTAGCGGGATTCGCACAGATACGCAGTATTTT. Protein sequence: CASSRGPQRAISGIRTDTQYF.

This clone was picked up a small number of times. The rearrangement links TRBV24-1 to TRBJ2-5; 11 bases are a match to TRBD1. The CDR3 loop spans 15 amino acids. CDR1 is KGHDR, CDR2 SFDVKD, per germline. V trimming: 3 bases; J trimming: 7 bases; junction bases outside the gene matches: 6. The CDR3 DNA reads as TGTGCCACCAGTGATGCGGGACAGGGGGATGTGACCCAGTACTTC. It specifies CATSDAGQGDVTQYF.

This chain joins TRBV11-3 and TRBJ2-1; 10 bases are shared with TRBD2. In germline, CDR1 is SGHNT, CDR2 YENEEA. The CDR3 covers 14 residues. The V gene end was trimmed by 5 bases and the J gene end by 4 bases; junction bases not matched to a gene: 2. CDR3 in amino acids: CASSTSGNYNEQFF. CDR3 in DNA: TGTGCCAGCAGCACTAGCGGGAATTACAATGAGCAGTTCTTC.

The chain links TRBV12-3 or TRBV12-4 to TRBJ1-1; no definite D call. The CDR3 is made up of 12 amino acids. Trimming cost V 3 bases and J 5 bases, with 7 bases left between them. The CDR3 DNA is TGTGCCAGCAGTTTCGGGGTAACTGAAGCTTTCTTT. Translating gives CASSFGVTEAFF.

The gene calls are TRBV7-3 and TRBJ2-2, with D possibly TRBD1 on 6 matching bases. Germline assignment: CDR1 SGHTA and CDR2 FQGTGA. This CDR3 spans 16 amino acids. V shed 0 bases and J shed 1 base, with 9 bases lying between them. DNA for the CDR3: TGTGCCAGCAGCTTAACCCCGACAGGGAACACCGGGGAGCTGTTTTTT. It encodes CASSLTPTGNTGELFF.

This sequence joins TRBV6-5 and TRBJ1-3; perhaps TRBD1 as D (5 bases). The CDR3 covers 14 residues. The germline gives CDR1 MNHEY, CDR2 SVGAGI. V was pared by 7 bases and J by 0 bases, with 10 bases between. Here the CDR3 DNA reads TGTGCCAGCACCCAGGGCTACTCTGGAAACACCATATATTTT. This encodes CASTQGYSGNTIYF.

The sample holds a few counts of this clone. The gene calls are TRBV7-9 and TRBJ1-3; D call uncertain. Trimming stripped 0 bases from V and 0 bases from J, with 12 bases between. CDR3 length: 17 amino acids. Germline assignment: CDR1 SEHNR and CDR2 FQNEAQ (reference sequence). This CDR3 is CASSLAYGGGSGNTIYF. CDR3 bases: TGTGCCAGCAGCTTAGCGTATGGTGGTGGCTCTGGAAACACCATATATTTT.

This clone was seen more than once but under ten times. This chain links TRBV15 with TRBJ2-4; D may be TRBD2 (7 bases). The germline V gene has CDR1 LNHNV and CDR2 YYDKDF (reference sequence). Between the trimmed V and J ends, which lost 3 bases and 9 bases, there was a span of 15 bases. This CDR3 has 14 residues. The CDR3 protein is CATSREGGRGIQYF. The DNA of the CDR3 is TGTGCCACCAGCAGGGAGGGGGGGCGAGGCATTCAGTACTTC.

This clone was detected once. The chain is built from TRBV4-1 and TRBJ2-7; D ambiguous. Trimming removed 4 bases from V and 3 bases from J, with 13 bases in between. This CDR3 has 14 amino acids. Germline V gene data show CDR1 as MGHRA and CDR2 as YSYEKL. The CDR3 spells CASSRSLVNYEQYF. The DNA for the CDR3 is TGCGCCAGCAGCCGATCCTTAGTTAACTACGAGCAGTACTTC.

The rearrangement uses TRBV7-8 and TRBJ1-5; D uncertain. V lost 5 bases and J 14 bases, leaving 16 bases between the germline ends. The germline gives CDR1 SGHVS, CDR2 FQNEAQ. The CDR3 has 12 residues. This CDR3 reads CASSPRGGEKHF. For the CDR3, the DNA is TGTGCCAGCAGCCCCCGTGGAGGTGAAAAGCATTTT.

V is TRBV3-1 (or the pseudogene TRBV3-2) and J is TRBJ2-2; D might be TRBD1 or TRBD2, each matching 5 bases. CDR1 and CDR2 (germline): LGHDT, YNNKEL (reference sequence). This CDR3 is 12 amino acids long. V lost 11 bases to trimming and J lost 5 bases, with 12 bases between them. The CDR3 is CAVTWGTGELFF. The CDR3, as DNA: TGTGCCGTCACGTGGGGGACCGGGGAGCTGTTTTTT.